These 22 T cell receptor beta chains share one sample of origin, sequenced in a study of blood T cell repertoires in COVID-19 (dated by TCRdb to about 2020). To prepare the library, the immunoSEQ multiplex PCR assay was applied. Drawn from immuneACCESS, this table holds only the in-frame rearrangements with V and J called that TCRdb kept. Clones are partly lost; checked studies trace under half to an unresolved V gene and leave the rest unexplained. The sample has about 210,000 clones on record, more than 80% of them singletons. Jointly, the top ten make up 7.5% to 9% of the sample. The source material was peripheral blood. The source of these receptors is a woman of 80 years or more with COVID-19, enrolled during active disease.

The chain links TRBV5-4 to TRBJ2-3; 12 nucleotides line up with TRBD2. With V trimmed by 4 bases and J by 10 bases, 7 bases remained unmatched. The germline V gene encodes CDR1 SGHNT and CDR2 YYREEE (reference sequence). The CDR3 spans 14 residues. The CDR3 is CASSPPGLAGSQYF. The CDR3 DNA follows: TGTGCCAGCAGCCCTCCGGGACTAGCGGGCTCGCAGTATTTT.

The chain links TRBV5-1 to TRBJ1-2; maybe TRBD1 (5 bases). Germline V gene lookup returns CDR1 SGHRS and CDR2 YFSETQ. The CDR3 length is 13 residues. Trimming pared 4 bases from V and 7 bases from J, leaving 14 bases between. This chain's CDR3 is CASSDLGGSGYTF. The CDR3 bases are TGCGCCAGCAGCGACCTCGGGGGGAGTGGCTACACCTTC.

The gene calls are TRBV7-2 and TRBJ1-5; D perhaps matches TRBD1 (6 bases). Trimming cost V 0 bases and J 6 bases, with 12 bases left between them. The CDR3 is made up of 15 amino acids. Germline V gene data show CDR1 as SGHTA and CDR2 as FQGNSA. The CDR3, as DNA: TGTGCCAGCAGCTTAGCCTTTGGGGGCGGTCAGCCCCAGCATTTT. As protein: CASSLAFGGGQPQHF.

V is TRBV5-6 and J is TRBJ2-2; 12 bases are shared with TRBD2. With 7 bases clipped from V and 2 bases from J, the junction kept 9 bases outside the gene matches. The germline CDR1 and CDR2 sequences are SGHDT and YYEEEE. The CDR3 is 17 amino acids. CDR3 nucleotides: TGTGCCAGCCTAGTATGGACTAGCGGGGTCAACACCGGGGAGCTGTTTTTT. It encodes CASLVWTSGVNTGELFF.

The chain links TRBV9 to TRBJ2-2, with D hard to call. The CDR3 runs to 12 residues. Germline loops: CDR1 SGDLS, CDR2 YYNGEE. V lost 4 bases to trimming and J lost 4 bases, with 5 bases between them. The CDR3, as DNA: TGTGCCAGCAGCCCCGGCACCGGGGAGCTGTTTTTT. Its translation is CASSPGTGELFF. Supplemented by reference TRBV9 and TRBJ2-2, the full variable domain reads DSGVTQTPKHLITATGQRVTLRCSPRSGDLSVYWYQQSLDQGLQFLIQYYNGEERAKGNILERFSAQQFPDLHSELNLSSLELGDSALYFCASSPGTGELFFGEGSRLTVL.

The chain employs TRBV29-1 and TRBJ1-2, with unresolved D. V lost 3 bases and J lost 8, with 10 bases in between. The CDR3 has 11 residues. The V gene's germline CDR1 is SQVTM and CDR2 ANQGSEA. CDR3 amino acids: CSVDGSAGYTF. The CDR3 bases are TGCAGCGTTGACGGGAGCGCCGGCTACACCTTC.

This sequence joins TRBV11-2 and TRBJ2-1, with TRBD2 matching over 12 bases. The CDR3 has 14 residues. Germline CDR1 is SGHAT and CDR2 is FQNNGV. Trimming at V came to 4 bases and at J to 9 bases, leaving 4 bases not matched to a gene. The CDR3 region has the DNA TGTGCCAGCAGCTCCGGACTAGCGGGGTTTGAGCAGTTCTTC. Protein: CASSSGLAGFEQFF.

This chain joins TRBV6-5 and TRBJ1-1; no firm D call. V shed 0 bases and J shed 7 bases, with 3 bases lying between them. Germline CDR1 and CDR2: MNHEY and SVGAGI. The CDR3 covers 11 residues. The CDR3 loop reads CASSYSGEAFF. Written as DNA, the CDR3 is TGTGCCAGCAGTTACTCCGGTGAAGCTTTCTTT.

The rearrangement joins TRBV5-6 to TRBJ1-2; the match to TRBD1 covers 10 bases. The germline V gene has CDR1 SGHDT and CDR2 YYEEEE. The CDR3 loop spans 15 amino acids. J lost 8 bases, V lost 4 bases, and 11 bases had no gene match. CDR3 DNA: TGTGCCAGCAGCACCGGATCTCGGACAGGGGGAGGCTACACCTTC. It encodes CASSTGSRTGGGYTF.

The chain links TRBV3-1 (or the pseudogene TRBV3-2) to TRBJ1-1; tentative D call: TRBD1 (5 bases). Trimming stripped 0 bases from V and 7 bases from J, with 6 bases between. This CDR3 has 12 residues. Germline CDR1 LGHDT, CDR2 YNNKEL (reference sequence). For the CDR3, the DNA is TGTGCCAGCAGCCAAGAGACAGATGAAGCTTTCTTT. This gives the protein CASSQETDEAFF.

The chain couples TRBV7-6 to TRBJ2-1, with a possible D match to TRBD2 (6 bases). Trimming shortened V by 5 bases and J by 3 bases, and 8 bases separated the two germline ends. Germline V gene data show CDR1 as SGHVS and CDR2 as FNYEAQ. The CDR3 sequence is 13 residues long. The CDR3 loop is CASSAGGYNEQFF. The CDR3, as DNA: TGTGCCAGCAGCGCCGGGGGCTACAATGAGCAGTTCTTC.

Here the CDR3 DNA reads TGTGCCAGTAGAGTAGGTTTAGGAGGGGAAGCTTTCTTT. Protein sequence: CASRVGLGGEAFF. J is TRBJ1-1 and V is TRBV19; D remains unclear. From germline, CDR1 is LNHDA and CDR2 SQIVND (reference sequence). This CDR3 contains 13 residues. V lost 6 bases and J 8 bases, leaving 16 bases between the germline ends.

The J gene is TRBJ2-1, the V gene TRBV11-1; 9 bases match TRBD1. V gave up 5 bases and J gave up 9 bases; unmatched junction bases: 2. Germline assignment: CDR1 SGHAT and CDR2 FQDESV (reference sequence). The CDR3 totals 12 residues. The CDR3 sequence: CASSPTGGEQFF. CDR3 nucleotides: TGTGCCAGCAGCCCGACAGGGGGTGAGCAGTTCTTC.

The chain links TRBV23-1 to TRBJ1-2, with 10 bases fitting TRBD1. TRBV23-1 carries the ORF label, with uncertain function. V trimming: 2 bases; J trimming: 0 bases; junction bases outside the gene matches: 3. The CDR3 loop spans 16 amino acids. CDR3 amino acids: CASSQDRGLPNYGYTF. CDR3 DNA: TGCGCCAGCAGTCAAGACAGGGGGCTCCCTAACTATGGCTACACCTTC.

This chain links TRBV15 with TRBJ2-7; D is unresolved. The CDR3 length is 12 residues. V gave up 0 bases and J gave up 7 bases, with 7 bases separating them. Germline V lookup: CDR1 LNHNV, CDR2 YYDKDF (reference sequence). The CDR3 coding sequence is TGTGCCACCAGCAGAGAGACTCCTGAGCAGTACTTC. It translates to CATSRETPEQYF.

The genes are TRBV6-2 or TRBV6-3 and TRBJ1-1; 10 bases align to TRBD1. Germline V lookup: CDR1 MNHEY, CDR2 SVGEGT. Losses at the gene ends were 6 bases for V and 2 bases for J; bases not matched to a gene: 9. This CDR3 contains 16 residues. The CDR3 protein is CASSYRRDRGNTEAFF. The CDR3 bases are TGTGCCAGCAGCTATCGCAGGGACAGGGGTAACACTGAAGCTTTCTTT.

The rearrangement links TRBV5-1 to TRBJ1-4, with 7 bases identical to TRBD1. V lost 1 base, J lost 6 bases, and 12 bases stayed unmatched. The length of the CDR3 is 17 residues. Germline V gene lookup returns CDR1 SGHRS and CDR2 YFSETQ. The CDR3 DNA sequence: TGCGCCAGCAGCTTGTTCGGAATACAGGGGTCGGATGAAAAACTGTTTTTT. As protein: CASSLFGIQGSDEKLFF. Variable domain in full (rest from reference TRBV5-1 and TRBJ1-4): KAGVTQTPRYLIKTRGQQVTLSCSPISGHRSVSWYQQTPGQGLQFLFEYFSETQRNKGNFPGRFSGRQFSNSRSEMNVSTLELGDSALYLCASSLFGIQGSDEKLFFGSGTQLSVL.

The rearrangement joins TRBV4-1 to TRBJ1-4; D uncertain. The CDR3 has 16 residues. Trimming took off 0 bases at V and 0 bases at J, with 8 bases between the two ends. CDR1 and CDR2 (germline): MGHRA, YSYEKL. CDR3 protein: CASSQDLVATNEKLFF. In DNA, the CDR3 is TGCGCCAGCAGCCAAGATCTTGTCGCAACTAATGAAAAACTGTTTTTT.

CDR3 in amino acids: CASSTLPQHRGPGEKLFF. DNA of the CDR3: TGTGCCAGCAGCACCCTACCGCAACACAGGGGGCCGGGGGAAAAACTGTTTTTT. The rearrangement links TRBV5-5 to TRBJ1-4, with 9 bases that match TRBD1. CDR1 is SGHKS and CDR2 is YYEKEE in the germline V gene (reference sequence). The CDR3 length is 18 residues. Trimming took 4 bases from V and 8 from J; bases not matched to a gene: 18.

The chain's CDR3 is CASSYSGSREAFF. CDR3 DNA: TGTGCCAGCAGTTACTCGGGCAGCCGTGAAGCTTTCTTT. The chain links TRBV6-5 to TRBJ1-1; no firm D call. The CDR3 has 13 residues. Trimming left V 0 bases short and J 7 bases short, with 9 bases between. Germline assignment: CDR1 MNHEY and CDR2 SVGAGI.

The J gene is TRBJ2-7, the V gene TRBV6-5, with D maybe TRBD2 (5 bases). CDR3 length: 13 amino acids. With 7 bases removed from V and 4 bases from J, the gap between germline ends came to 14 bases. Germline CDR1 and CDR2: MNHEY and SVGAGI. DNA of the CDR3: TGTGCCAGCACTAAACTAGGTTCGTACGAGCAGTACTTC. Amino acid sequence: CASTKLGSYEQYF.

In regard to this clone: The same CDR3 can be traced to other DNA sequences in this sample. The rearrangement joins TRBV18 to TRBJ1-2; 8 bases fit TRBD1. Germline CDR1 and CDR2: KGHSH and LQKENI. Trimming at V came to 3 bases and at J to 6 bases, leaving 3 bases not matched to a gene. The length of the CDR3 is 13 residues. In nucleotides, the CDR3 is TGTGCCAGCTCACCTGGACAGGGCGATGGCTACACCTTC. Protein product: CASSPGQGDGYTF. The variable domain in full, with the rest retrieved from reference TRBV18 and TRBJ1-2, is NAGVMQNPRHLVRRRGQEARLRCSPMKGHSHVYWYRQLPEEGLKFMVYLQKENIIDESGMPKERFSAEFPKEGPSILRIQQVVRGDSAAYFCASSPGQGDGYTFGSGTRLTVV.